This T cell receptor (beta chain) emerged from a study of OX40 agonist ivuxolimab in advanced cancers. In the study overall: Patients assigned to dose escalation were diagnosed with hepatocellular carcinoma, melanoma, renal cell or head and neck cancer. Subjects had a mean age of about 61 years, with a range of roughly 20 to 79; more than 75% were male.

Assay used: immunoSEQ multiplex PCR; TCRdb lists only in-frame clones, some missing. Here the sample spans tens of thousands of clones, about 83% being singletons. V shed 6 bases and J shed 2 bases, with 11 bases lying between them. This CDR3 has 14 residues. Per the germline V gene, CDR1 is LNHDA and CDR2 is SQIVND (reference sequence). The sequenced sample was CD4+ or CD8+ T cells sorted from blood, obtained in a trial of the OX40 agonist ivuxolimab. This sequence originates from an adult with an advanced solid tumor such as melanoma, head and neck, liver or kidney cancer. The chain combines TRBV19 with TRBJ1-3; D is ambiguous. For the CDR3, the DNA is TGTGCCAGTAGCCCCACACGGACTGGAAACACCATATATTTT. Its protein is CASSPTRTGNTIYF.